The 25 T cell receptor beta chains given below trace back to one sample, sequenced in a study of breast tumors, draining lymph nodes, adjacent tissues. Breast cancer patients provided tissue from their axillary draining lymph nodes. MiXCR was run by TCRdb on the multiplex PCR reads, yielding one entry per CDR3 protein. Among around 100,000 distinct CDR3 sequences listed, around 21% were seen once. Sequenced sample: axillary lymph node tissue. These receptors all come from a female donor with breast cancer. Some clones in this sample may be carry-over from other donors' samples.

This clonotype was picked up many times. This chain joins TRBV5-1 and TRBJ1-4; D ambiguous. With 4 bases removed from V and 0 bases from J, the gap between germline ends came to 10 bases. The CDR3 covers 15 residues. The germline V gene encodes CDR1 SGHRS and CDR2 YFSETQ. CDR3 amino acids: CASSQLRATNEKLFF. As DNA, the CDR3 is TGCGCCAGCAGCCAACTAAGAGCAACTAATGAAAAACTGTTTTTT.

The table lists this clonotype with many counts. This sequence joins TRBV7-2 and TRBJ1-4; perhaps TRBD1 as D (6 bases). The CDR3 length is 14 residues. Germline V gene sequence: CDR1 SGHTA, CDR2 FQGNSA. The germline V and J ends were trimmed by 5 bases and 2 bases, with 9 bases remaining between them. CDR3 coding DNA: TGTGCCAGCAGCCCCAGGGGCACTAATGAAAAACTGTTTTTT. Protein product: CASSPRGTNEKLFF.

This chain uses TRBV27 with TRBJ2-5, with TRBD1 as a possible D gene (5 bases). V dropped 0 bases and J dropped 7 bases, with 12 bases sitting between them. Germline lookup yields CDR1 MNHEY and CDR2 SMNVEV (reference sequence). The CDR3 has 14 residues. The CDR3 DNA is TGTGCCAGCAGTTTATCCTGTCTAAGGGGGACCCAGTACTTC. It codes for CASSLSCLRGTQYF.

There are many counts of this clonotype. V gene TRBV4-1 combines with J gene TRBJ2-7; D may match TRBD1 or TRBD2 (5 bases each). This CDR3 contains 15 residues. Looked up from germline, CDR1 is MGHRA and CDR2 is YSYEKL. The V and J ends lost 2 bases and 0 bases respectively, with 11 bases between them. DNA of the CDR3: TGCGCCAGCAGCCAACAAAAGGGGAGCTCCTACGAGCAGTACTTC. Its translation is CASSQQKGSSYEQYF.

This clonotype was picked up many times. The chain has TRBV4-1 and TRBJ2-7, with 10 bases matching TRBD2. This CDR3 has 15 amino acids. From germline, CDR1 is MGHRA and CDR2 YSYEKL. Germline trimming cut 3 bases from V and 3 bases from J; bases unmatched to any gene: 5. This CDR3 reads CASSQPAGGRYEQYF. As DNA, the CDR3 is TGCGCCAGCAGCCAGCCAGCGGGAGGGCGCTACGAGCAGTACTTC.

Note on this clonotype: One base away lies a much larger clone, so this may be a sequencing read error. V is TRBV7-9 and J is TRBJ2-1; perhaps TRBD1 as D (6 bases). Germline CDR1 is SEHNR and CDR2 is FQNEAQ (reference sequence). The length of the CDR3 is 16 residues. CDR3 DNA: TGTGCCAGCAGCCGCCCGAGAGGGGGAAGCAACAATGAGCAGCTCTTC. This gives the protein CASSRPRGGSNNEQLF.

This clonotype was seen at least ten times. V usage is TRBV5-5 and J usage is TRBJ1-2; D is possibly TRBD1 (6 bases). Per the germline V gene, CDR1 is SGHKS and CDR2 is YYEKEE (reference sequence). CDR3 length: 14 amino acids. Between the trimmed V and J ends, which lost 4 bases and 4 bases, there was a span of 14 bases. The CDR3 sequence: CASSRGGTLYGYTF. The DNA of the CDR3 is TGTGCCAGCAGCCGAGGTGGGACACTCTATGGCTACACCTTC.

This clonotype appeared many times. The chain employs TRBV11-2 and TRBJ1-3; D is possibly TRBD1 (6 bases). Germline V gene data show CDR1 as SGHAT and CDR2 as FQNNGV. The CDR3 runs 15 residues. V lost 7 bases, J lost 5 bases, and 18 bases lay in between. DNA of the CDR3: TGTGCCAGCACCTCACAGAGGACAGCTAGAAACACCATATATTTT. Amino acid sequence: CASTSQRTARNTIYF.

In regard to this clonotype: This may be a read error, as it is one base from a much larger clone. CDR3 in amino acids: CAISERGSYGYTF. The CDR3 nucleotides read TGTGCCATCAGTGAAAGGGGCAGCTACGGCTACACCTTC. V usage is TRBV6-1 and J usage is TRBJ1-2; TRBD1 is a possible D gene (5 bases). The CDR3 loop spans 13 amino acids. CDR1 and CDR2 (germline): MNHNS, SASEGT.

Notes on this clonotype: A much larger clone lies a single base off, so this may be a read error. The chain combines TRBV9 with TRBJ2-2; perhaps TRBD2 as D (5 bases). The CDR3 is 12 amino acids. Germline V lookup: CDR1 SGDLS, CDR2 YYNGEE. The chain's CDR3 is CASSVTAGELLF. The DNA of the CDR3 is TGTGCCAGCAGCGTTACCGCCGGGGAGCTGCTTTTT.

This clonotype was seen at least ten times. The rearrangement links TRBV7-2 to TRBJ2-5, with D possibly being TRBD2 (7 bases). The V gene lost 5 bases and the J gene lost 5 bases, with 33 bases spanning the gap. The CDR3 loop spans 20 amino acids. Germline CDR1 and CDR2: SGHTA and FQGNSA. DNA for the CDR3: TGTGCCAGCAGCCCCCCAGGGCGACTTATAGGGGGGAGGGCCGCGGAGACCCAGTACTTC. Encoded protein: CASSPPGRLIGGRAAETQYF.

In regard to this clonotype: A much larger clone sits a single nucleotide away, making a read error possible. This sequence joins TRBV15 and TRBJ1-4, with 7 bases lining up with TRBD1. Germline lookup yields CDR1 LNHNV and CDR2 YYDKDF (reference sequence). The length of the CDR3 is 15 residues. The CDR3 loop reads CATSRSQGGGEELFF. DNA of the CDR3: TGTGCCACCAGCAGATCCCAGGGGGGGGGTGAAGAACTGTTTTTT.

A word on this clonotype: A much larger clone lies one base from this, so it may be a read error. The CDR3 sequence is CASGGWQGLGF. Here the CDR3 DNA reads TGTGCCAGCGGTGGCTGGCAGGGACTGGGCTTC. This chain connects TRBV25-1 to TRBJ2-7, with D perhaps TRBD2 (6 bases). Per germline, CDR1 MGHDK and CDR2 SYGVNS. The CDR3 length is 11 residues.

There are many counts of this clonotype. CDR3 in amino acids: CASSSLAYKQETQYF. CDR3 nucleotide sequence: TGTGCCAGCAGCTCGCTAGCGTACAAACAAGAGACCCAGTACTTC. The chain uses TRBV7-2 and TRBJ2-5, with D maybe TRBD2 (6 bases). V was cut by 4 bases and J by 2 bases, with 14 bases left in between. This CDR3 has 15 amino acids. CDR1 and CDR2 (germline): SGHTA, FQGNSA.

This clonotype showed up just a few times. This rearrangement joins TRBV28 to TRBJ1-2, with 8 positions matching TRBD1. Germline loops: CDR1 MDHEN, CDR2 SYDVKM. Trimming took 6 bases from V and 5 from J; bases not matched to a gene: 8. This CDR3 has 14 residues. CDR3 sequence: CASSPGQEIYGYTF. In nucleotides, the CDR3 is TGTGCCAGCAGCCCGGGACAGGAGATATATGGCTACACCTTC.

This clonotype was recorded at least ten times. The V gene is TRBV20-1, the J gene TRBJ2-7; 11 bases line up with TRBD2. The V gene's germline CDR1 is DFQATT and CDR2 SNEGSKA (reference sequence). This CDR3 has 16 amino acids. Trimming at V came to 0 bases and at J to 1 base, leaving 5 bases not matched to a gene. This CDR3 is CSARDRTSGPSYEQYF. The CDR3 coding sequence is TGCAGTGCTAGAGATCGGACTAGCGGGCCTTCCTACGAGCAGTACTTC.

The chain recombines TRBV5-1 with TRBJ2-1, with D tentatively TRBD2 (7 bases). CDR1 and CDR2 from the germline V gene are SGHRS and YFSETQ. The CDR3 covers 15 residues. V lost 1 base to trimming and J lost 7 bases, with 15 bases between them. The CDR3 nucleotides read TGCGCCAGCAGCTTGAGTGGGGGGGCGATTAATGAGCAGTTCTTC. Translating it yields CASSLSGGAINEQFF.

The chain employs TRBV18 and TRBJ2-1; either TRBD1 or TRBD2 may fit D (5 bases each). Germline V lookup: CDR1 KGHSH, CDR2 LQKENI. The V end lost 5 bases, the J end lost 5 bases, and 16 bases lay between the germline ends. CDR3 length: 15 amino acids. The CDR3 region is CASSSTAGINNEQFF. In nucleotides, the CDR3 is TGTGCCAGCTCATCGACAGCCGGGATTAACAATGAGCAGTTCTTC.

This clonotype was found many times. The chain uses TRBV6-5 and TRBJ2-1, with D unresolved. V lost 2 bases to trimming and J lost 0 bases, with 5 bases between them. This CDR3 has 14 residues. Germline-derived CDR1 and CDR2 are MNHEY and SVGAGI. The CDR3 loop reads CASSYGFSYNEQFF. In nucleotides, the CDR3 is TGTGCCAGCAGTTACGGGTTCTCCTACAATGAGCAGTTCTTC.

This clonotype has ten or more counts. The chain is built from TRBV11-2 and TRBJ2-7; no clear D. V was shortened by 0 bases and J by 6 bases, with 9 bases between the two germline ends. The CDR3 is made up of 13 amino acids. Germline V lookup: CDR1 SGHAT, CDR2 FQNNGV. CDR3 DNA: TGTGCCAGCAGCTTAGATACTACGGTCGAGCAGTACTTC. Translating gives CASSLDTTVEQYF.

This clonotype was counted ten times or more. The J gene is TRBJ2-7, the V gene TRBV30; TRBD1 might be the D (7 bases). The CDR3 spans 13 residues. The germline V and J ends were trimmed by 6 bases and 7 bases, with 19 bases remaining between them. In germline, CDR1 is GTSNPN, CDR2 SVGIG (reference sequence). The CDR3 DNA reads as TGTGCCTGTATGAGGGGGCCAGGAGGGGAGCAGTACTTC. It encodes CACMRGPGGEQYF.

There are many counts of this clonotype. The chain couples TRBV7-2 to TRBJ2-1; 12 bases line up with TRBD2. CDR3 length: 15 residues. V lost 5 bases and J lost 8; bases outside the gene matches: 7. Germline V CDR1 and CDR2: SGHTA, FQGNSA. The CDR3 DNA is TGTGCCAGCAGCCCCGGACTAGCGGGATGGGATGAGCAGTTCTTC. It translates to CASSPGLAGWDEQFF.

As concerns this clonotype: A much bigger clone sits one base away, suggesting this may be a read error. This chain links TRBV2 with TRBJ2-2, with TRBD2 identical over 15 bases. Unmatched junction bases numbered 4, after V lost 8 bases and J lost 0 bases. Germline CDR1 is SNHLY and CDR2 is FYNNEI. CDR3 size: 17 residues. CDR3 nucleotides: TGTGCCAGCGGTGGACTAGCGGGGGGGCCGAACACCGGGGAGCTGTTTTTT. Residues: CASGGLAGGPNTGELFF.

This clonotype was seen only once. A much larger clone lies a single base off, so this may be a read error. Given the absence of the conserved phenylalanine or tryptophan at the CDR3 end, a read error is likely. For the CDR3, the DNA is TGTGCCAGCAGCTCTCAGGGGAGCTCCTACGAGCAGTACCTC. This sequence encodes CASSSQGSSYEQYL. The chain is built from TRBV3-1 and TRBJ2-7; perhaps TRBD1 as D (6 bases). CDR1 is LGHDT, CDR2 YNNKEL, per germline (reference sequence). The length of the CDR3 is 14 residues. Trimming shortened V by 5 bases and J by 0 bases, and 11 bases separated the two germline ends.

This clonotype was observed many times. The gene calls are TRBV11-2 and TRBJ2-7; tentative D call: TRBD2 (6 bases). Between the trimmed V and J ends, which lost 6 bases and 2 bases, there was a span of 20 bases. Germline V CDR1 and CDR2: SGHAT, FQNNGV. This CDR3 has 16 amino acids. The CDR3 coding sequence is TGTGCCAGCAGACCAGGCGAGGCTGCGGGACCCTACGAGCAGTACTTC. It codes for CASRPGEAAGPYEQYF.